This TCR beta chain is from a study of blood T cell repertoires in COVID-19. The overall study: Both acute and convalescent COVID-19 samples were obtained from the United States, Italy and Spain. T cells, B-cell-depleted T cells, or PBMCs provided the cDNA or gDNA that served as material.

A single count supports this clone. Cohort allocation depended upon clinical history that participants reported. The authors' processing: Estimates of nucleated cell counts were drawn from the amplification of reference gene primers. Generated by immunoSEQ multiplex PCR, the TCRdb table keeps only in-frame clones and is missing some. That table is the source of V, J and clone size, and D and trimming were worked out from the DNA. The repertoire includes roughly 250,000 clones, roughly nine tenths of them detected once, and 1.2% sits in the top ten. V gave up 0 bases and J gave up 2 bases, with 17 bases separating them. This CDR3 is built from 18 residues. From germline, CDR1 is LGHNA and CDR2 YSLEER.

The receptor was isolated from a human donor in a cohort exposed to, infected with or recovered from COVID-19 (not recorded which). The donor label of this sample is uncertain. V and J are TRBV4-3 and TRBJ1-3, with D possibly TRBD1 on 5 matching bases. Sequenced input: PBMCs or T cells enriched from blood (not recorded which). The CDR3 region is CASSQDARGTDTGNTIYF. The CDR3 bases are TGCGCCAGCAGCCAAGATGCTAGGGGAACGGATACTGGAAACACCATATATTTT.